The 25 T cell receptor beta chains below all came from one sample that was sequenced in a study of T cells in women clearing cervical HPV infection. Produced via immunoSEQ multiplex PCR; TCRdb's table is partial and in-frame only. Recorded here are roughly 37,000 clones; the top ten clones represent roughly 6%. The sample was blood buffy coat. The source is a woman aged 18 to 75 with a cervical HPV16 infection that either progressed to CIN3+ or cleared (not recorded which).

As for this clone: Read sequence stops 3 residues before the CDR3 end, and the germline J gene provides the missing end. The chain recombines TRBV5-1 with TRBJ1-2; 7 bases are a match to TRBD1. After removal of 7 bases from V and 7 bases from J, the junction contained 16 bases not matched to a gene. The CDR3 length is 15 residues. Germline values: CDR1 SGHRS, CDR2 YFSETQ. CDR3 region: CASGPQRQGEPGYTF. The part of the CDR3 DNA that was read is TGCGCCAGCGGACCGCAGCGACAGGGTGAACCTGGC.

Turning to this clone: The read halts 3 residues ahead of the CDR3 end, with the missing end drawn from the germline J gene. The chain recombines TRBV2 with TRBJ2-7; 7 bases fit TRBD1. Germline V gene data show CDR1 as SNHLY and CDR2 as FYNNEI. This CDR3 spans 12 amino acids. J lost 5 bases, V lost 6 bases, and 4 bases had no gene match. The CDR3 sequence: CASRDDRDEQYF. The part of the CDR3 DNA that was read is TGTGCCAGCAGAGATGACAGGGACGAG.

On this clone itself: Read data end 3 residues before the CDR3 end; the end is taken from the germline J gene. V gene TRBV2 combines with J gene TRBJ1-2, with D hard to call. CDR1 is SNHLY and CDR2 is FYNNEI in the germline V gene. The CDR3 contains 15 residues. V was clipped by 0 bases and J by 6 bases, with 14 bases between them. CDR3 region: CASSEARTPVNGYTF. The sequenced part of the CDR3 DNA is TGTGCCAGCAGTGAAGCGCGGACTCCCGTCAATGGC.

The CDR3 loop is CASREYRGTDTYTF. Partial CDR3 DNA: TGTGCCAGCAGGGAATACAGGGGCACAGATACC. The chain joins TRBV6-2 or TRBV6-3 to TRBJ1-2; TRBD1 aligns across 7 bases. The read comes to an end 3 residues before the CDR3 does, leaving the germline J gene to fill in the end. The CDR3 spans 14 residues. Germline lookup yields CDR1 MNHEY and CDR2 SVGEGT.

A remark on this clone: Read sequence stops 3 residues before the CDR3 end, and the germline J gene provides the missing end. The V gene is TRBV30, the J gene TRBJ2-1, with 8 bases lining up with TRBD2. This CDR3 has 14 residues. The germline V gene encodes CDR1 GTSNPN and CDR2 SVGIG (reference sequence). V was clipped by 3 bases and J by 7 bases; unmatched bases: 8. CDR3 DNA (partial): TGTGCCTGGAGGACAGCGGGAGCGGGGAATGAG. Translated: CAWRTAGAGNE. The CDR3 as a whole reads CAWRTAGAGNEQFF.

In the case of this clone: The CDR3 goes on 3 residues after the read ends, and that part is filled in from the germline J gene. This chain links TRBV5-4 with TRBJ2-7, with 9 bases lining up with TRBD1. The CDR3 is made up of 14 amino acids. Germline CDR1 reads SGHNT; CDR2 reads YYREEE (reference sequence). J lost 5 bases, V lost 3 bases, and 6 bases had no gene match. CDR3 region: CASSSGTGRHEQYF. The covered CDR3 bases are TGTGCCAGCAGCTCAGGGACAGGGAGGCACGAG. Full variable domain (remainder filled in from reference TRBV5-4 and TRBJ2-7): ETGVTQSPTHLIKTRGQQVTLRCSSQSGHNTVSWYQQALGQGPQFIFQYYREEENGRGNFPPRFSGLQFPNYSSELNVNALELDDSALYLCASSSGTGRHEQYFGPGTRLTVT.

Regarding this clone: The read ends 3 residues before the CDR3 terminus; that terminus is restored from the germline J gene. This chain joins TRBV20-1 and TRBJ2-1; the match to TRBD2 covers 14 bases. V was pared by 4 bases and J by 3 bases, with 5 bases of the junction left unmatched. The CDR3 has 16 residues. The germline CDR1 and CDR2 sequences are DFQATT and SNEGSKA (reference sequence). The chain's CDR3 is CSAKGLAGVDYNEQFF. The sequenced CDR3 bases are TGCAGTGCTAAGGGACTAGCGGGAGTGGACTACAATGAG.

About this clone itself: The DNA ends 3 residues before the CDR3 does, and the rest of the CDR3 is filled in from the germline J gene. The chain recombines TRBV5-1 with TRBJ2-1; 10 nucleotides line up with TRBD2. Germline lookup yields CDR1 SGHRS and CDR2 YFSETQ. This CDR3 region has 16 residues. Trimming cost V 0 bases and J 8 bases; bases outside gene matches: 8. CDR3 amino acids: CASSLEQRGGGDEQFF. CDR3 bases read: TGCGCCAGCAGCTTGGAACAGCGGGGGGGCGGGGATGAG.

For this clone: The read gets to within 3 residues of the CDR3 end, and the germline J gene fills in the rest. The chain uses TRBV6-2 or TRBV6-3 and TRBJ2-5; 10 bases align to TRBD2. This CDR3 is built from 16 residues. V lost 4 bases and J lost 4; bases outside the gene matches: 9. CDR1 MNHEY and CDR2 SVGEGT come from the germline V gene. The CDR3 spells CASSSFLAGEGETQYF. The DNA read from the CDR3 is TGTGCCAGCAGTTCCTTCCTAGCGGGAGAGGGAGAGACC.

In regard to this clone: The read halts 3 residues ahead of the CDR3 end, with the missing end drawn from the germline J gene. V usage is TRBV29-1 and J usage is TRBJ2-1; 8 bases are a match to TRBD1. The CDR3 is 13 amino acids. The trim removed 4 bases at V and 9 bases at J, leaving 8 bases unmatched. Germline CDR1 is SQVTM and CDR2 is ANQGSEA. CDR3 DNA (partial): TGCAGCGTTGGGCAGGGGGCAACCCCTGAG. Translating it yields CSVGQGATPE. The entire CDR3 reads CSVGQGATPEQFF.

A note on this clone: The CDR3 end is not reached by the read, which stops 3 residues before it; the germline J gene fills it in. The chain links TRBV2 to TRBJ2-3; D might be TRBD2 (6 bases). There are 16 residues in the CDR3. V gave up 4 bases and J gave up 1 base, with 15 bases separating them. CDR1 SNHLY and CDR2 FYNNEI come from the germline V gene. CDR3 DNA, as far as it was read: TGTGCCAGCAGTGTTCTAGCGCCCTCGGGCACAGATACG. Amino acid sequence: CASSVLAPSGTDT. The full CDR3 reads CASSVLAPSGTDTQYF.

Comments on this clone: The read comes to an end 3 residues before the CDR3 does, leaving the germline J gene to fill in the end. The V gene is TRBV28, the J gene TRBJ2-7; D is perhaps TRBD2 (5 bases). Germline V gene lookup returns CDR1 MDHEN and CDR2 SYDVKM. This CDR3 has 17 amino acids. V was cut by 4 bases and J by 0 bases, with 19 bases left in between. The CDR3 protein is CASSSRKALRGSYEQYF. CDR3 bases read: TGTGCCAGCAGTTCCCGCAAAGCCCTTCGGGGCTCCTACGAG. Supplemented by reference TRBV28 and TRBJ2-7, the full variable domain reads DVKVTQSSRYLVKRTGEKVFLECVQDMDHENMFWYRQDPGLGLRLIYFSYDVKMKEKGDIPEGYSVSREKKERFSLILESASTNQTSMYLCASSSRKALRGSYEQYFGPGTRLTVT.

Of note for this clone: Read sequence stops 3 residues before the CDR3 end, and the germline J gene provides the missing end. V gene TRBV20-1 combines with J gene TRBJ2-3; 7 nucleotides line up with TRBD2. Per germline, CDR1 DFQATT and CDR2 SNEGSKA (reference sequence). The CDR3 covers 15 residues. Partial CDR3 DNA: TGCAGTGCTAGAGATCGGCAGCGGGGCGGGGAGACG. As protein: CSARDRQRGGET. In full, the CDR3 reads CSARDRQRGGETQYF.

With regard to this clone: With the read ending 3 residues before the CDR3 end, the germline J gene is used to fill in that end. The V call is TRBV29-1, the J call TRBJ2-5, with 8 bases that match TRBD2. Trimming cost V 6 bases and J 5 bases; bases outside gene matches: 14. Germline V lookup: CDR1 SQVTM, CDR2 ANQGSEA. The CDR3 runs 15 residues. The CDR3 loop reads CSVRGREGRIETQYF. Incomplete CDR3 DNA: TGCAGCGTGAGGGGTCGGGAGGGAAGGATTGAGACC.

Of note for this clone: The read ends 3 residues shy of where the CDR3 ends; the end is completed using the germline J gene. The chain carries TRBV7-9 and TRBJ2-4; the match to TRBD1 covers 7 bases. The CDR3 sequence is 15 residues long. Germline V gene lookup returns CDR1 SEHNR and CDR2 FQNEAQ (reference sequence). The sequenced CDR3 bases are TGTGCCAGCAGCCCACAAGGGGGCTCCAACGGAGGT. It specifies CASSPQGGSNGG. Given in full, the CDR3 is CASSPQGGSNGGQYF.

About this clone: The missing CDR3 end, 3 residues past where the read stops, is filled in from the germline J gene. The V call is TRBV20-1, the J call TRBJ2-3; 9 positions agree with TRBD2. Germline V gene sequence: CDR1 DFQATT, CDR2 SNEGSKA (reference sequence). CDR3 length: 17 residues. Trimming removed 6 bases from V and 0 bases from J; junction bases left unmatched: 13. Partial CDR3 DNA: TGCAGTGCCCCTAGGATTAGCGGGGGATCTAGCACAGATACG. It yields the protein CSAPRISGGSSTDT. The whole CDR3 protein is CSAPRISGGSSTDTQYF.

Concerning this clone itself: Read sequence stops 3 residues before the CDR3 end, and the germline J gene provides the missing end. V is TRBV6-1 and J is TRBJ1-4; no clear D. V was clipped by 6 bases and J by 0 bases, with 8 bases between them. The CDR3 covers 14 residues. Germline CDR1 reads MNHNS; CDR2 reads SASEGT. CDR3 DNA, as far as it was read: TGTGCCAGCAGGGAACAATCAACTAATGAAAAA. Translated, it gives CASREQSTNEK. The CDR3 in full is CASREQSTNEKLFF.

Note on this clone: The CDR3 extends 3 residues past the end of the read, so its final part is completed from the germline J gene. The chain employs TRBV19 and TRBJ1-5; 9 positions agree with TRBD1. Unmatched junction bases numbered 10, after V lost 7 bases and J lost 3 bases. Germline assignment: CDR1 LNHDA and CDR2 SQIVND (reference sequence). The CDR3 runs to 16 residues. The CDR3 DNA, read in part, is TGTGCCAGTACTACCTGGACAGGGGTAAACAATCAGCCC. Its translation: CASTTWTGVNNQP. The entire CDR3 protein is CASTTWTGVNNQPQHF.

As concerns this clone: The CDR3 extends 3 residues past the end of the read, so its final part is completed from the germline J gene. This chain connects TRBV2 to TRBJ1-6; D gene unclear. This CDR3 contains 12 residues. Trimming left V 7 bases short and J 8 bases short, with 9 bases between. Germline-derived CDR1 and CDR2 are SNHLY and FYNNEI. This chain's CDR3 is CASKDTYSPLHF. The part of the CDR3 DNA that was read is TGTGCCAGCAAAGACACCTATTCACCC.

As for this clone: The missing CDR3 end, 3 residues past where the read stops, is filled in from the germline J gene. The V gene is TRBV29-1, the J gene TRBJ1-1, with 9 bases that match TRBD1. CDR1 and CDR2 (germline): SQVTM, ANQGSEA. The V gene end was trimmed by 7 bases and the J gene end by 4 bases; junction bases not matched to a gene: 7. The CDR3 is 13 amino acids. CDR3 protein: CSARDRAGTEAFF. The covered CDR3 bases are TGCAGCGCCCGGGACAGGGCGGGCACTGAA.

With respect to this clone: Read coverage stops 3 residues before the CDR3 terminus; the germline J gene supplies the remainder. The chain employs TRBV29-1 and TRBJ2-7; D is perhaps TRBD1 or TRBD2 (5 bases each). Trimming stripped 6 bases from V and 2 bases from J, with 14 bases between. Germline-derived CDR1 and CDR2 are SQVTM and ANQGSEA. This CDR3 comprises 13 residues. CDR3 bases read: TGCAGCGTCGGGCGAGGGGCAGCCTACGAG. Translated, it gives CSVGRGAAYE. The entire CDR3 protein is CSVGRGAAYEQYF.

For this clone: The sequenced fragment ends 3 residues before the CDR3 boundary, so the rest is inferred from the germline J gene. The rearrangement joins TRBV20-1 to TRBJ1-5; D is perhaps TRBD1 (6 bases). Germline V CDR1 and CDR2: DFQATT, SNEGSKA (reference sequence). CDR3 length equals 14 residues. V was shortened by 3 bases and J by 3 bases, with 12 bases between the two germline ends. CDR3 residues: CSARARDINQPQHF. The sequenced part of the CDR3 DNA is TGCAGTGCTAGGGCCCGGGACATCAATCAGCCC.

For this clone: Sequencing ends 3 residues short of the CDR3 end; the germline J gene provides the rest. The V call is TRBV12-3 or TRBV12-4, the J call TRBJ1-1, with 9 bases lining up with TRBD1. The CDR3 loop spans 15 amino acids. The V and J ends lost 2 bases and 0 bases, in that order; junction bases with no gene match: 1. The CDR3 DNA, read in part, is TGTGCCAGCAGTTTAAGACAGGGGGTGAACACTGAA. Protein sequence: CASSLRQGVNTE. The full CDR3 sequence reads CASSLRQGVNTEAFF.

In the case of this clone: Read data end 3 residues before the CDR3 end; the end is taken from the germline J gene. V is TRBV7-8 and J is TRBJ1-6; a weak D match, TRBD1 (6 bases). Germline CDR1 is SGHVS and CDR2 is FQNEAQ. Between the trimmed V and J ends, which lost 5 bases and 8 bases, there was a span of 19 bases. The CDR3 sequence is 16 residues long. The sequenced part of the CDR3 DNA is TGTGCCAGCAGCCCAGACAGGCCTCAGGGGCATTCACCC. It is translated as CASSPDRPQGHSP. The whole CDR3 protein is CASSPDRPQGHSPLHF.

Details on this clone: With the read ending 3 residues before the CDR3 end, the germline J gene is used to fill in that end. Other DNA sequences in this sample translate to the same CDR3. The chain joins TRBV7-3 to TRBJ2-3, with 7 bases fitting TRBD1. Germline V gene lookup returns CDR1 SGHTA and CDR2 FQGTGA. CDR3 size: 15 residues. The V segment lost 6 bases and the J segment 1 base; nucleotides outside the gene matches: 7. CDR3 in amino acids: CASSSWTGRTDTQYF. The covered CDR3 bases are TGTGCCAGCAGTTCCTGGACAGGCCGCACAGATACG.